The subject of this entry is one T cell receptor (beta chain). The sample originates from a study of blood T cell repertoires in COVID-19. About the research overall: The samples span acute and convalescent COVID-19 from the United States, Italy and Spain.

Measured with immunoSEQ multiplex PCR; TCRdb has only the in-frame clones, and not every one. The table records roughly 200,000 clones, 80% to 90% of them present only once. The V segment lost 4 bases and the J segment 5 bases; nucleotides outside the gene matches: 6. The CDR3 has 14 residues. CDR1 and CDR2 (germline): SGHAT, FQNNGV. The chain carries TRBV11-2 and TRBJ2-5; the match to TRBD1 covers 8 bases. The clonotype was recovered from a man aged 60 to 69 with acute or convalescent COVID-19. Sequences were obtained from peripheral blood. This CDR3 reads CASSSGQGKETQYF. In nucleotides, the CDR3 is TGTGCCAGCAGCTCCGGACAGGGCAAGGAGACCCAGTACTTC.